Below, 24 T cell receptor beta chains from the same sample are listed, as sequenced in a study of technical replicates of blood from several donors (dated by TCRdb to about 2017). The library was prepared using the immunoSEQ multiplex PCR assay. TCRdb re-hosts the immuneACCESS table, in-frame sequences only. Its copies lack some clones; in the studies checked, an unresolved V gene accounts for under half of them, and the cause for the rest is not known. Counted in this sample were some 17,000 clones; roughly 84% of them appeared once. The ten largest clones take up roughly 12% of the sample. Sequences were obtained from PBMCs. The origin of the receptors is a human donor in good health.

V is TRBV7-2 and J is TRBJ2-1, with 9 bases matching TRBD2. Germline CDR1 and CDR2: SGHTA and FQGNSA. V shed 10 bases, J shed 4 bases, and the junction held 8 bases outside the gene matches. The CDR3 totals 14 residues. The CDR3 protein is CATYVTSGYNEQFF. In nucleotides, the CDR3 is TGTGCCACCTACGTGACTAGCGGATACAATGAGCAGTTCTTC.

The chain carries TRBV10-3 and TRBJ1-5; 9 bases fit TRBD1. V was pared by 4 bases and J by 5 bases, with 0 bases of the junction left unmatched. Germline-derived CDR1 and CDR2 are ENHRY and SYGVKD. There are 13 residues in the CDR3. Written as DNA, the CDR3 is TGTGCCATCAGTGGGGACAGGGATCAGCCCCAGCATTTT. This sequence encodes CAISGDRDQPQHF.

The chain employs TRBV6-1 and TRBJ2-5, with 9 bases identical to TRBD2. V lost 5 bases to trimming and J lost 2 bases; unmatched junction nucleotides: 6. CDR1 and CDR2 from the germline V gene are MNHNS and SASEGT. The CDR3 runs 15 residues. This chain's CDR3 is CASSPVAGAQETQYF. The DNA of the CDR3 is TGTGCCAGCAGTCCCGTAGCGGGGGCGCAAGAGACCCAGTACTTC.

V and J are TRBV5-6 and TRBJ2-7; possibly TRBD1 for D (6 bases). V shed 1 base and J shed 6 bases, with 17 bases lying between them. CDR1 SGHDT and CDR2 YYEEEE come from the germline V gene. The CDR3 sequence is 15 residues long. CDR3 DNA sequence: TGTGCCAGCAGCTTGCTAACCAGGGGTCGGAGCGAGCAGTACTTC. Protein: CASSLLTRGRSEQYF. Complete variable domain (other parts from reference TRBV5-6 and TRBJ2-7): DAGVTQSPTHLIKTRGQQVTLRCSPKSGHDTVSWYQQALGQGPQFIFQYYEEEERQRGNFPDRFSGHQFPNYSSELNVNALLLGDSALYLCASSLLTRGRSEQYFGPGTRLTVT.

V is TRBV28 and J is TRBJ1-5, with 8 nucleotides matching TRBD1. Germline values: CDR1 MDHEN, CDR2 SYDVKM. The trim removed 6 bases at V and 2 bases at J, leaving 3 bases unmatched. The CDR3 length is 14 residues. CDR3 nucleotide sequence: TGTGCCAGCAGGACAGGGGCGGGCAATCAGCCCCAGCATTTT. Its protein is CASRTGAGNQPQHF. The full variable domain, completed using reference TRBV28 and TRBJ1-5, is DVKVTQSSRYLVKRTGEKVFLECVQDMDHENMFWYRQDPGLGLRLIYFSYDVKMKEKGDIPEGYSVSREKKERFSLILESASTNQTSMYLCASRTGAGNQPQHFGDGTRLSIL.

The V and J genes are TRBV7-9 and TRBJ2-5; the D gene is possibly TRBD1 (6 bases). This CDR3 comprises 14 residues. The V and J ends lost 4 bases and 0 bases respectively, with 9 bases between them. Looked up from germline, CDR1 is SEHNR and CDR2 is FQNEAQ (reference sequence). The CDR3 loop is CASSSQGYQETQYF. The CDR3 DNA reads as TGTGCCAGCAGCTCTCAGGGGTACCAAGAGACCCAGTACTTC.

J is TRBJ2-5 and V is TRBV6-1; D may be TRBD2 (6 bases). The V end lost 6 bases, the J end lost 7 bases, and 18 bases lay between the germline ends. CDR3 length: 14 amino acids. Germline-derived CDR1 and CDR2 are MNHNS and SASEGT. DNA of the CDR3: TGTGCCAGCAGAGGGGACGGTGTGGGAGGGACCCAGTACTTC. It specifies CASRGDGVGGTQYF.

V gene TRBV6-1 combines with J gene TRBJ2-5, with a tentative D call TRBD2 (5 bases). The CDR3 contains 14 residues. CDR1 is MNHNS, CDR2 SASEGT, per germline. V was shortened by 1 base and J by 5 bases, with 11 bases between the two germline ends. CDR3 amino acids: CASSEGPAAETQYF. DNA of the CDR3: TGTGCCAGCAGTGAAGGGCCAGCGGCGGAGACCCAGTACTTC.

V is TRBV7-8 and J is TRBJ1-5; 11 positions agree with TRBD1. The CDR3 spans 14 residues. The germline CDR1 and CDR2 sequences are SGHVS and FQNEAQ. V was pared by 5 bases and J by 7 bases, with 4 bases of the junction left unmatched. The CDR3 DNA sequence: TGTGCCAGCAGCCAGGGACAGGGGGAACAGCCCCAGCATTTT. This translates into CASSQGQGEQPQHF.

J is TRBJ2-1 and V is TRBV11-2; possible D gene TRBD1, 6 bases. Deletions cut 4 bases from V and 5 bases from J, with 15 bases between. CDR3 length: 15 amino acids. Germline V gene data show CDR1 as SGHAT and CDR2 as FQNNGV. The DNA of the CDR3 is TGTGCCAGCAGCTCTTCCTCCACAGGGAACAATGAGCAGTTCTTC. It translates to CASSSSSTGNNEQFF.

The chain joins TRBV28 to TRBJ1-3; the match to TRBD1 covers 8 bases. The junction had 13 bases not matched to a gene; V was cut back by 3 bases and J by 0 bases. The CDR3 has 19 amino acids. Per the germline V gene, CDR1 is MDHEN and CDR2 is SYDVKM. The CDR3 DNA reads as TGTGCCAGCAGTTTGGGAACAGGGGGTAACCACTACTCTGGAAACACCATATATTTT. It yields the protein CASSLGTGGNHYSGNTIYF.

The chain has TRBV5-1 and TRBJ2-5; 11 bases align to TRBD1. The CDR3 has 16 amino acids. Germline assignment: CDR1 SGHRS and CDR2 YFSETQ. V shed 4 bases and J 5 bases; nucleotides not matched to a gene: 10. CDR3: CASSDGTGGLPETQYF. CDR3 in DNA: TGCGCCAGCAGCGACGGGACAGGGGGACTCCCGGAGACCCAGTACTTC.

The V gene is TRBV7-9, the J gene TRBJ2-5, with D perhaps matching TRBD2 (5 bases). The V and J ends lost 3 bases and 4 bases respectively, with 6 bases between them. Per germline, CDR1 SEHNR and CDR2 FQNEAQ (reference sequence). The length of the CDR3 is 12 residues. The CDR3 sequence is CASSFEGETQYF. CDR3 in DNA: TGTGCCAGCAGCTTTGAGGGAGAGACCCAGTACTTC.

This clone was counted only a few times. The rearrangement joins TRBV27 to TRBJ2-7; 10 bases align to TRBD1. Per the germline V gene, CDR1 is MNHEY and CDR2 is SMNVEV (reference sequence). The CDR3 spans 14 residues. V dropped 3 bases and J dropped 6; count of bases not matched to a gene: 5. The DNA for the CDR3 is TGTGCCAGCAGTTTGGGACAGGGGTTGCGCGAGCAGTACTTC. This gives the protein CASSLGQGLREQYF.

The chain combines TRBV4-1 with TRBJ2-2; 11 bases are a match to TRBD2. The J segment lost 4 bases and the V segment lost 0 bases, leaving 16 bases of the junction unmatched. The germline V gene has CDR1 MGHRA and CDR2 YSYEKL. CDR3 size: 21 residues. The CDR3 nucleotides are TGCGCCAGCAGCCAAGAGACAGGAAGAATCCGACTAGCGGGAACCACCGGGGAGCTGTTTTTT. Its translation is CASSQETGRIRLAGTTGELFF.

CDR3 loop: CASSRLAGIPYEQYF. The CDR3 DNA sequence: TGTGCCAGCAGTAGACTAGCGGGGATCCCCTACGAGCAGTACTTC. The chain links TRBV6-1 to TRBJ2-7; 11 nucleotides align to TRBD2. V lost 5 bases, J lost 2 bases, and 5 bases stayed unmatched. The CDR3 is 15 residues long. Germline CDR1 and CDR2: MNHNS and SASEGT.

The chain couples TRBV10-3 to TRBJ2-2; 11 positions agree with TRBD1. The J segment lost 0 bases and the V segment lost 7 bases, leaving 10 bases of the junction unmatched. Germline V gene sequence: CDR1 ENHRY, CDR2 SYGVKD. CDR3 size: 18 residues. CDR3 bases: TGTGCCATCACGCGCGGACAGGGGGCGATTTCGAACACCGGGGAGCTGTTTTTT. It encodes CAITRGQGAISNTGELFF.

This chain links TRBV2 with TRBJ2-2; D gene uncertain. The CDR3 sequence is 13 residues long. The ends were cut back, 7 bases at V and 2 bases at J, with 8 bases in the middle. Germline V gene lookup returns CDR1 SNHLY and CDR2 FYNNEI. The CDR3 sequence: CASTQVNTGELFF. The CDR3 DNA reads TGTGCCAGCACTCAGGTTAACACCGGGGAGCTGTTTTTT.

This chain connects TRBV27 to TRBJ2-1; 7 bases are shared with TRBD2. V dropped 5 bases and J dropped 7; count of bases not matched to a gene: 8. Germline CDR1 and CDR2: MNHEY and SMNVEV (reference sequence). This CDR3 contains 14 residues. CDR3 sequence reads: CASSTERDRNEQFF. The DNA of the CDR3 is TGTGCCAGCAGTACCGAGCGGGATCGGAATGAGCAGTTCTTC.

This clone has only one observation. This rearrangement joins TRBV6-6 to TRBJ1-1; 10 bases align to TRBD1. The CDR3 runs to 16 residues. Germline-derived CDR1 and CDR2 are MNHNY and SVGAGI (reference sequence). The junction had 7 bases not matched to a gene; V was cut back by 6 bases and J by 0 bases. This chain's CDR3 is CASSSGTGVMNTEAFF. In nucleotides, the CDR3 is TGTGCCAGCAGCTCCGGGACAGGGGTTATGAACACTGAAGCTTTCTTT.

The chain uses TRBV29-1 and TRBJ1-1; 7 bases map to TRBD1. Germline V lookup: CDR1 SQVTM, CDR2 ANQGSEA. With 6 bases clipped from V and 3 bases from J, the junction kept 4 bases outside the gene matches. The CDR3 has 12 amino acids. The CDR3 protein is CSVLDRDTEAFF. CDR3 sequence (DNA): TGCAGCGTACTTGACAGGGACACTGAAGCTTTCTTT.

The table lists this clone with a few counts. The V call is TRBV15, the J call TRBJ1-1; D is ambiguous. Germline loops: CDR1 LNHNV, CDR2 YYDKDF (reference sequence). The CDR3 length is 14 residues. V dropped 5 bases and J dropped 3 bases, with 13 bases sitting between them. Here the CDR3 reads CATSDTRRDTEAFF. CDR3 DNA sequence: TGTGCCACCAGCGACACTAGACGGGACACTGAAGCTTTCTTT.

The chain recombines TRBV5-6 with TRBJ2-3; 10 bases line up with TRBD2. This CDR3 has 16 amino acids. After removal of 2 bases from V and 0 bases from J, the junction contained 3 bases not matched to a gene. Germline CDR1 SGHDT, CDR2 YYEEEE. The CDR3 nucleotides read TGTGCCAGCAGCTTCCGACTAGCGGGCAGCACAGATACGCAGTATTTT. Its translation is CASSFRLAGSTDTQYF.

The V call is TRBV5-5, the J call TRBJ1-1, with 7 bases lining up with TRBD1. This CDR3 is built from 13 residues. Trimming removed 6 bases from V and 1 base from J; junction bases left unmatched: 3. Germline-derived CDR1 and CDR2 are SGHKS and YYEKEE (reference sequence). Here the CDR3 DNA reads TGTGCCAGCAACAGGGGAGGGAACACTGAAGCTTTCTTT. Amino acid sequence: CASNRGGNTEAFF. Full variable domain (remainder filled in from reference TRBV5-5 and TRBJ1-1): DAGVTQSPTHLIKTRGQQVTLRCSPISGHKSVSWYQQVLGQGPQFIFQYYEKEERGRGNFPDRFSARQFPNYSSELNVNALLLGDSALYLCASNRGGNTEAFFGQGTRLTVV.